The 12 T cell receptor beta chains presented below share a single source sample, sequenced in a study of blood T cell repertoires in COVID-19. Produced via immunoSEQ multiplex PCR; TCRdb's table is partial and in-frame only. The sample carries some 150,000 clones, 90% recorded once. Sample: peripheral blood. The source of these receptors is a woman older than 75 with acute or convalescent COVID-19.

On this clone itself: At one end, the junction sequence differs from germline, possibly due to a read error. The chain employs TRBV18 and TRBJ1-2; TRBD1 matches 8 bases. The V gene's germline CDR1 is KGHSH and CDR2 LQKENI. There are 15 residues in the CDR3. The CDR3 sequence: CASSPLGQGDYGYTF. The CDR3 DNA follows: TGTGCCAGCTCGCCACTTGGACAGGGTGACTATGGCTACACCTTC.

CDR3 loop: CASSRDRAYGYTF. CDR3 coding DNA: TGTGCCAGCAGTCGGGACAGGGCGTATGGCTACACCTTC. This sequence joins TRBV12-3 or TRBV12-4 and TRBJ1-2, with 9 bases fitting TRBD1. CDR3 length: 13 amino acids. J gave up 5 bases and V 5 bases, and 3 bases lay outside the gene matches.

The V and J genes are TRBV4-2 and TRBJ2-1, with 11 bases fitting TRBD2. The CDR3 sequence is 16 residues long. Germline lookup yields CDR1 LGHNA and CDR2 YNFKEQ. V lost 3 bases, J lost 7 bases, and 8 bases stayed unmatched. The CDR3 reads CASSHTSGGFLNEQFF. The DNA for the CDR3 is TGTGCCAGCAGCCATACTAGCGGGGGTTTTTTGAATGAGCAGTTCTTC.

This CDR3 is CASSYGQNTEAFF. CDR3 nucleotide sequence: TGTGCCAGCAGTTATGGGCAGAACACTGAAGCTTTCTTT. The J gene is TRBJ1-1, the V gene TRBV6-2 or TRBV6-3; D is undetermined. Trimming stripped 3 bases from V and 1 base from J, with 6 bases between. The CDR3 consists of 13 residues. Germline V CDR1 and CDR2: MNHEY, SVGEGT.

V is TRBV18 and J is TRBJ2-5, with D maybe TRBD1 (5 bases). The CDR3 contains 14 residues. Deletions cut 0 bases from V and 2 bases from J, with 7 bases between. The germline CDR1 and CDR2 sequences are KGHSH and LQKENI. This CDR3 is CASSPPGQQETQYF. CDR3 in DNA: TGTGCCAGCTCACCACCGGGGCAGCAAGAGACCCAGTACTTC.

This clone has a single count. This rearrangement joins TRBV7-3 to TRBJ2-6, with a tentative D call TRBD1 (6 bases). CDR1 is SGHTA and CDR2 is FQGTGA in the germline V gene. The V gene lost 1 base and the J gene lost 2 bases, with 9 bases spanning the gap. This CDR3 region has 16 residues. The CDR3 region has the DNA TGTGCCAGCAGCTTAAAAGGGGGTCCTGGGGCCAACGTCCTGACTTTC. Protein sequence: CASSLKGGPGANVLTF.

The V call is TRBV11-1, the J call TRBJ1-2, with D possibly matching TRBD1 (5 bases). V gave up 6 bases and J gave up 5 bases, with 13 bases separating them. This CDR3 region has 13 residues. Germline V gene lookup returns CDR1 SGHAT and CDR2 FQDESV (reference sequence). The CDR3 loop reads CASSKRGGYGYTF. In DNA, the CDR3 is TGTGCCAGCAGTAAGCGGGGCGGTTATGGCTACACCTTC.

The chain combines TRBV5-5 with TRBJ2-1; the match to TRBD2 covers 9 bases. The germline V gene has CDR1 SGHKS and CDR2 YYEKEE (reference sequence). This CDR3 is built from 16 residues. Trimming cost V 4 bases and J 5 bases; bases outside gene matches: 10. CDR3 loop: CASSPVAGAGNNEQFF. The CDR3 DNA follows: TGTGCCAGCAGCCCAGTAGCGGGGGCGGGAAACAATGAGCAGTTCTTC.

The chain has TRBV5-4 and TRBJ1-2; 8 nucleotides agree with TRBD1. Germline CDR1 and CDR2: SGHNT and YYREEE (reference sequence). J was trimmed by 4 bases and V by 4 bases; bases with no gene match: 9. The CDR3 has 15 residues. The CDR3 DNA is TGTGCCAGCAGCCCTGGACAGGGTGGGATCTATGGCTACACCTTC. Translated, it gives CASSPGQGGIYGYTF.

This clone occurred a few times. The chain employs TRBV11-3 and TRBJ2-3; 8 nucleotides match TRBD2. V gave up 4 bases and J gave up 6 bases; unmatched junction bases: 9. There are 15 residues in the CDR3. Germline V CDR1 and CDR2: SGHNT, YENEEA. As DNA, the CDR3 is TGTGCCAGCAGCTCCACTAGCGGAGCATGGGATACGCAGTATTTT. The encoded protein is CASSSTSGAWDTQYF.

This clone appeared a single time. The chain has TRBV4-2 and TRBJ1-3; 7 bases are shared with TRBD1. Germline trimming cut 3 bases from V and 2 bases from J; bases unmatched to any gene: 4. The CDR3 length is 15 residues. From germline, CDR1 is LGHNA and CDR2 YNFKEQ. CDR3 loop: CASSQNTGAGNTIYF. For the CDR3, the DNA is TGTGCCAGCAGCCAGAATACAGGGGCTGGAAACACCATATATTTT.

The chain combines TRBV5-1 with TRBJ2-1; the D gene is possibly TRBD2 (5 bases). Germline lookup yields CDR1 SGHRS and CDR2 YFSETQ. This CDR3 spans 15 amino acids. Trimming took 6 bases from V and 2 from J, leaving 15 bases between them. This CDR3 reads CASTSLPGAYNEQFF. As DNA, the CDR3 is TGCGCCAGCACCTCCCTCCCCGGGGCCTACAATGAGCAGTTCTTC.